Each of the 9 T cell receptor beta chains below was sequenced from the same sample in a study of neurological immune-mediated disorders. Time point here: longitudinal time-point 1 (baseline). TCRdb analysed the 5' RACE reads with MiXCR anew, one entry per CDR3 protein. The profile shows approximately 49,000 distinct CDR3 sequences, 9% to 10% of them singletons. The sequencing sample was made of PBMCs. The receptors here all came from a middle-aged woman in good health.

This clonotype was picked up many times. This sequence joins TRBV20-1 and TRBJ1-1; TRBD1 agrees at 7 bases. The junction had 18 bases not matched to a gene; V was cut back by 2 bases and J by 6 bases. The CDR3 has 17 residues. The germline V gene has CDR1 DFQATT and CDR2 SNEGSKA (reference sequence). The CDR3 DNA is TGCAGTGCTAGACCCCTGGGATGGCGGCAGGGGGGACCTGAAGCTTTCTTT. Protein: CSARPLGWRQGGPEAFF.

This clonotype was counted many times. The rearrangement uses TRBV5-1 and TRBJ1-1; 7 bases map to TRBD1. CDR1 is SGHRS, CDR2 YFSETQ, per germline. CDR3 length: 16 amino acids. J lost 0 bases, V lost 2 bases, and 7 bases had no gene match. CDR3 loop: CASSFLSGQMNTEAFF. The CDR3 DNA reads TGCGCCAGCAGCTTCCTCTCGGGACAGATGAACACTGAAGCTTTCTTT.

This clonotype was detected many times. V and J are TRBV29-1 and TRBJ1-1; D is unclear. Germline V gives CDR1 SQVTM, CDR2 ANQGSEA. This CDR3 comprises 12 residues. V gave up 5 bases and J gave up 4 bases, with 11 bases separating them. CDR3 nucleotides: TGCAGCGTTTTCAGCCTGGGCACTGAAGCTTTCTTT. Its translation is CSVFSLGTEAFF. The whole variable domain, remainder taken from reference TRBV29-1 and TRBJ1-1, is SAVISQKPSRDICQRGTSLTIQCQVDSQVTMMFWYRQQPGQSLTLIATANQGSEATYESGFVIDKFPISRPNLTFSTLTVSNMSPEDSSIYLCSVFSLGTEAFFGQGTRLTVV.

This clonotype has a count of ten or more. The rearrangement joins TRBV20-1 to TRBJ2-1; 13 bases are shared with TRBD2. Germline CDR1 reads DFQATT; CDR2 reads SNEGSKA (reference sequence). Trimming removed 5 bases from V and 8 bases from J; junction bases left unmatched: 15. CDR3 length: 17 amino acids. The CDR3 loop reads CSAVGTSGTSRNDEQFF. In nucleotides, the CDR3 is TGCAGTGCTGTCGGGACTAGCGGGACCAGCCGGAACGATGAGCAGTTCTTC.

Comment on this clonotype: It is unclear where the CDR3 begins or ends on the DNA, so no DNA is shown, and the CDR3 is as TCRdb lists it. The chain joins TRBV20-1 to TRBJ2-7; the DNA was not used to check the table's D call, TRBD1. The CDR3 totals 16 residues, both ends included. CDR1 is DFQATT, CDR2 SNEGSKA, per germline (reference sequence). CDR3 sequence reads: CRATSGQDGLPYEQYF.

This clonotype was seen at least ten times. The rearrangement links TRBV10-3 to TRBJ1-2, with unresolved D. V was pared by 0 bases and J by 4 bases, with 9 bases between. From germline, CDR1 is ENHRY and CDR2 SYGVKD. The CDR3 consists of 14 residues. CDR3 region: CAISESYGSYGYTF. The CDR3 coding sequence is TGTGCCATCAGTGAGTCTTACGGATCCTATGGCTACACCTTC.

This clonotype was detected ten times or more. This sequence joins TRBV5-1 and TRBJ2-2, with 8 bases matching TRBD2. V dropped 3 bases and J dropped 6; count of bases not matched to a gene: 10. Germline V CDR1 and CDR2: SGHRS, YFSETQ. This CDR3 region has 16 residues. CDR3 sequence: CASSSVGRAVAGELFF. In DNA form, the CDR3 reads TGCGCCAGCAGCTCCGTCGGGAGGGCGGTTGCCGGGGAGCTGTTTTTT.

This clonotype was seen many times. V usage is TRBV6-2 or TRBV6-3 and J usage is TRBJ1-2; 10 nucleotides match TRBD1. Unmatched junction bases numbered 9, after V lost 7 bases and J lost 4 bases. Per germline, CDR1 MNHEY and CDR2 SVGEGT. This CDR3 is 15 amino acids long. The CDR3 sequence: CASNLGTGETYGYTF. CDR3 sequence (DNA): TGTGCCAGCAACCTCGGGACAGGGGAGACCTATGGCTACACCTTC.

This clonotype was found many times. The V and J genes are TRBV24-1 and TRBJ2-1; 9 bases are shared with TRBD1. This CDR3 comprises 18 residues. Germline CDR1 reads KGHDR; CDR2 reads SFDVKD. V lost 4 bases to trimming and J lost 4 bases; unmatched junction nucleotides: 13. The chain's CDR3 is CATSEGFGTGLWYNEQFF. The CDR3 bases are TGTGCCACCAGTGAAGGTTTTGGGACAGGGCTGTGGTACAATGAGCAGTTCTTC.